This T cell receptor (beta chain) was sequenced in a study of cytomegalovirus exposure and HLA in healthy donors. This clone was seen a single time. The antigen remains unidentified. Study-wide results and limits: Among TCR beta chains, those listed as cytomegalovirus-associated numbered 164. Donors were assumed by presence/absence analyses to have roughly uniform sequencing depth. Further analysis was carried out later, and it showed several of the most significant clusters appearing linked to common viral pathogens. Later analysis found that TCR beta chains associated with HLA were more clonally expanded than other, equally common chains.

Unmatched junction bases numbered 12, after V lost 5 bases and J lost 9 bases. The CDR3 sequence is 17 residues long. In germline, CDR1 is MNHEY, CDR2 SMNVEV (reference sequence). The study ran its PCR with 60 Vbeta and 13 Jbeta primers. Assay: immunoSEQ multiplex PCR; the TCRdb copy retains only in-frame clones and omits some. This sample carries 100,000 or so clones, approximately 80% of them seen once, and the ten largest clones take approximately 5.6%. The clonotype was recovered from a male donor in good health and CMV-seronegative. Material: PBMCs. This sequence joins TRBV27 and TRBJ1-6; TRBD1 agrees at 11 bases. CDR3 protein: CASSPGTGGSVGSPLHF. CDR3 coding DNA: TGTGCCAGCAGTCCCGGGACAGGGGGGTCGGTAGGTTCACCCCTCCACTTT.